This TCR beta chain emerged from a study of cytomegalovirus exposure and HLA in healthy donors. The CDR3 consists of 15 residues. Germline V gene data show CDR1 as SGDLS and CDR2 as YYNGEE. V dropped 0 bases and J dropped 5 bases, with 14 bases sitting between them. Primers: 60 Vbeta forward and 13 Jbeta reverse. Under the authors' procedure: Later, about 80 million unique TCR beta chains were counted in an analysis, and 8.5 million to 13 million of them were shared. TCRdb keeps only in-frame clones here, not all; method: immunoSEQ multiplex PCR. D and trimming were read from the DNA, whereas the V and J calls and clone size are those reported in that table. The sample holds fewer than 200,000 clones; over 75% are singletons and the top ten take 0.98%.

This receptor was taken from a woman aged 50 to 60 in good health and CMV-seropositive. The sample comprised PBMCs. The chain links TRBV9 to TRBJ2-5, with D unclear. CDR3 DNA sequence: TGTGCCAGCAGCGTAGACGTAGTGTCATCGGAGACCCAGTACTTC. This encodes CASSVDVVSSETQYF.